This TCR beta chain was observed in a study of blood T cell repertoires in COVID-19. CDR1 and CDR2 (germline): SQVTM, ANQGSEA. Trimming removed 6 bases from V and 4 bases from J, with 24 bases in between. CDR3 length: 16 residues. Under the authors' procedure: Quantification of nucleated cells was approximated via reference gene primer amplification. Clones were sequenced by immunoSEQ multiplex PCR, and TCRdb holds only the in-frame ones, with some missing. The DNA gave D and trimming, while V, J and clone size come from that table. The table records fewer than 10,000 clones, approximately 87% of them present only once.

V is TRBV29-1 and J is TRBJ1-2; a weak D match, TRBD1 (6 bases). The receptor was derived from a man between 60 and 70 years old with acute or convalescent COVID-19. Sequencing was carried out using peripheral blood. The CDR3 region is CSVTIAGTKDPYGYTF. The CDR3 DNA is TGCAGCGTGACGATCGCCGGGACAAAAGACCCCTATGGCTACACCTTC.